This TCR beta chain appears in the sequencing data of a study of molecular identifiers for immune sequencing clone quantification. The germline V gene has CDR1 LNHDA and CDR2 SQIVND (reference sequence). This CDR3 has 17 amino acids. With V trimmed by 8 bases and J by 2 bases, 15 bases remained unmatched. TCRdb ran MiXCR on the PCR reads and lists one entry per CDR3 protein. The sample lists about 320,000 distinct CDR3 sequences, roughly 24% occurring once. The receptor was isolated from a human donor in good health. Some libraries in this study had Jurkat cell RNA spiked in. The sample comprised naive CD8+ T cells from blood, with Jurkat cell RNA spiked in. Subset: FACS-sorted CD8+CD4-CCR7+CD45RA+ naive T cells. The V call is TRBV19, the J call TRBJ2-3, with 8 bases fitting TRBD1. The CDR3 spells CASGLTGTGGTTDTQYF. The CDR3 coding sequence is TGTGCCAGTGGTCTTACCGGGACAGGAGGTACCACAGATACGCAGTATTTT.